This is a list of T cell receptor beta chains from one sample in a study of T cell therapy after organ transplantation. Profiled with immunoSEQ multiplex PCR; TCRdb holds only in-frame clones, not every one. This table has approximately 1,900 clones, roughly 89% appearing once. No antigens are known for them. This material consisted of CD8+ T cells from blood, taken before autologous CMV-specific T cell therapy. These receptors originate from a human patient who had received a solid organ transplant and had CMV disease. The CDR3 runs from the conserved cysteine through the conserved F or W. Fields, in order: D gene, clone size, V gene, J gene, CDR3 DNA, CDR3 protein. The D gene is left open where the match is weak. The size field is filled for only some rows; it gives once, few, many or a size class.

>.|.|TRBV4-3|TRBJ1-1
TGCGCCAGCAGCCAAGATGGAGTAGACACTGAAGCTTTCTTT
CASSQDGVDTEAFF
>.|once|TRBV27|TRBJ2-7
TGTGCCAGCTCGAATTATTACGAGCAGTACTTC
CASSNYYEQYF
>.|.|TRBV21-1|TRBJ1-5
TGTGCCAGCGGAAACAGGGGTGGCAATCAGCCCCAGCATTTT
CASGNRGGNQPQHF
>.|.|TRBV27|TRBJ1-2
TGTGCCAGCAGTCCTCCGCCGGGCAGAGCTAACTATGGCTACACCTTC
CASSPPPGRANYGYTF
>TRBD1|once|TRBV4-3|TRBJ1-2
TGCGCCAGCAGCCAAACAGGGGTAGGTGGCTACACCTTC
CASSQTGVGGYTF
>.|.|TRBV7-9|TRBJ2-7
TGTGCCAGCACCTTGACGGACATGGGGGACTACGAGCAGTACTTC
CASTLTDMGDYEQYF
>.|.|TRBV18|TRBJ2-1
TGTGCCAGCTCACCAGGGGCGAATGAGCAGTTCTTC
CASSPGANEQFF
>TRBD2|.|TRBV19|TRBJ2-1
TGTGCCAGTGCCTTAGCGGGAAGCTCCTACAATGAGCAGTTCTTC
CASALAGSSYNEQFF
>.|.|TRBV19|TRBJ2-7
TGTGCCAGTAGTACGGGACCGGCCTACGAGCAGTACTTC
CASSTGPAYEQYF
>.|.|TRBV15|TRBJ2-7
TGTGCCACCAGCAGAGATGAGAGACCCTACGAGCAGTACTTC
CATSRDERPYEQYF
>.|.|TRBV12-1|TRBJ1-2
TGTGCCAGCAGCGAACTTAATGAGGGAAAGACCTATGGCTACACCTTC
CASSELNEGKTYGYTF
>.|once|TRBV12-5|TRBJ2-7
TGTGCTAGTGGTTCCCCCGGTGGGGGGTCCTACGAGCAGTACTTC
CASGSPGGGSYEQYF
>TRBD1|.|TRBV4-3|TRBJ1-1
TGCGCCAGCAGCCAGGGACAGGGGGGGAACACTGAAGCTTTCTTT
CASSQGQGGNTEAFF
>TRBD1|.|TRBV27|TRBJ2-1
TGTGCCAGCAGCGCAACCGGACAGGGGGAATTCTTC
CASSATGQGEFF
>TRBD2|.|TRBV5-6|TRBJ2-3
TGTGCCAGCAGCTTACTAGCGGTTATCACAGATACGCAGTATTTT
CASSLLAVITDTQYF
>.|.|TRBV27|TRBJ2-5
TGTGCCAGCATGGGGGCCTTATGGGAGACCCAGTACTTC
CASMGALWETQYF
>.|.|TRBV4-1|TRBJ2-5
TGCGCCAGCAGCCAATATCAGGCGACTCAAGAGACCCAGTACTTC
CASSQYQATQETQYF
>.|.|TRBV4-3|TRBJ2-3
TGCGCCAGCAGCCAAGACCCCTTTCGCCTCGAGACAGATACGCAGTATTTT
CASSQDPFRLETDTQYF
>.|once|TRBV16|TRBJ1-5
TGTGCCAGCAGCCCACAGGGTAATCAGCCCCAGCATTTT
CASSPQGNQPQHF
>TRBD1|.|TRBV30|TRBJ2-7
TGTGCCTGGAGTGATTATGAGACAGGGACCTACGAGCAGTACTTC
CAWSDYETGTYEQYF